The source of this TCR beta chain is a study of T cells in Graves' hyperthyroidism and ophthalmopathy. Study context: Any treatment followed the collection of peripheral blood at initial diagnosis.

A few counts support this clonotype. Antigen: not known. Germline loops: CDR1 MNHEY, CDR2 SVGAGI. CDR3 length: 14 residues. The V gene end was trimmed by 2 bases and the J gene end by 10 bases; junction bases not matched to a gene: 10. There were TCR beta CDR3 regions amplified from RNA transcripts. TCR CDR3 regions were first amplified by RT-PCR with HTBI primers. MiXCR, run by TCRdb on the multiplex PCR reads, gives a single entry per CDR3 protein. Here the sample spans 300,000 to 500,000 distinct CDR3 sequences, about 15% being singletons. Study observations and caveats: Expanded thyroid clonotypes (above 0.001) were mostly also found in blood.

This TCR derives from a woman aged 30 to 39 with Graves' hyperthyroidism. Sequencing was carried out using blood. V and J are TRBV6-5 and TRBJ1-1; 7 bases line up with TRBD1. In nucleotides, the CDR3 is TGTGCCAGCAGTTACACAGGGGCCGCGATAGTAGCTTTCTTT. Encoded protein: CASSYTGAAIVAFF.